The text below deals with one T cell receptor beta chain. TCRdb re-derived calls from the RT-PCR reads in MiXCR, one entry per CDR3 protein. The sample has about 700,000 distinct CDR3 sequences, more than 13% seen once. The V end was cut by 10 bases, the J end by 2 bases, with 12 bases between. From germline, CDR1 is MNHNY and CDR2 SVGAGI (reference sequence). This CDR3 is 12 amino acids long. This receptor was obtained from a female donor in good health, serving as a healthy control. The chain has TRBV6-6 and TRBJ2-7; D remains unclear. Input material: memory CD4+ T cells from blood. The CDR3 DNA reads as TGTGCCACGGCGACACACACCTACGAGCAGTACTTC. Encoded protein: CATATHTYEQYF.